This TCR beta chain is drawn from a study of shared clonotypes between healthy human individuals. Broader study findings: Rarefaction showed sorted-subset sequencing was incomplete despite large depth.

CD45RA+ naive and CD45RA-negative memory subsets were separated from CD4+ cells. Details on this clone: Its matching antigen is unknown.

In replicate PCRs of sorted subsets, about 190 ng DNA, about 30,000 T cell genomes, was used. The data were produced by immunoSEQ multiplex PCR, yet TCRdb's version contains in-frame clones alone and is incomplete. The data hold 200,000 to 250,000 clones, with just over 65% observed a single time. Trimming cost V 5 bases and J 6 bases, with 14 bases left between them. The CDR3 spans 14 residues. The germline V gene has CDR1 SGHTA and CDR2 FQGNSA. The TCR comes from a man between 25 and 39 years old in good health. The sequenced sample consisted of memory CD4+ T cells sorted from blood. Subset denoted: CD45RA-negative fraction. The chain uses TRBV7-2 and TRBJ2-4, with D hard to call. The CDR3 coding sequence is TGTGCCAGCAGCCTCCAGTCACTTGTAAACATTCAGTACTTC. The encoded protein is CASSLQSLVNIQYF.